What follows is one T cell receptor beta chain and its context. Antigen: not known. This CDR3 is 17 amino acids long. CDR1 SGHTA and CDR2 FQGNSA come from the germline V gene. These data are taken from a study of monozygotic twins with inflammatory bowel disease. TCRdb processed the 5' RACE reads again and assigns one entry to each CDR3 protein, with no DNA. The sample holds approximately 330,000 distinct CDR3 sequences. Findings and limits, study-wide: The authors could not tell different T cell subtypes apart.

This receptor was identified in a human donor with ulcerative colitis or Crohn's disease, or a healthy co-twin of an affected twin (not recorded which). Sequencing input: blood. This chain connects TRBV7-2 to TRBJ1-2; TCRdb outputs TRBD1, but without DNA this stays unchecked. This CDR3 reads CASSLRQGQPLIYGYTF.